This T cell receptor (beta chain) was captured by sequencing in a study of T cell responses to AZD1222 COVID-19 vaccine. Method: immunoSEQ multiplex PCR; TCRdb's copy keeps in-frame clones and lacks some. The sample has more than 110,000 clones; more than 75% are singletons. This CDR3 has 14 amino acids. CDR1 and CDR2 from the germline V gene are SGDLS and YYNGEE. V lost 4 bases and J 1 base, leaving 11 bases between the germline ends. Sequenced here: peripheral blood, sampled 28 days after the second AZD1222 dose. The chain recombines TRBV9 with TRBJ1-1, with unresolved D. The receptor comes from an adult who received the AZD1222 COVID-19 vaccine. The CDR3 reads CASSPEVGNTEAFF. The CDR3 nucleotides read TGTGCCAGCAGCCCGGAGGTAGGGAACACTGAAGCTTTCTTT.